This TCR beta chain was recorded in a study of somatic mutations in cytotoxic T cells in rheumatoid arthritis. The protocol was immunoSEQ multiplex PCR, while the TCRdb copy is restricted to in-frame clones and leaves out a portion. The repertoire holds about 30,000 clones, 82% seen once, with 6.5% to 9% in the top ten. Notes on the study in general: CD8+ T-cell clonality showed no significant difference between rheumatoid arthritis patients and age-matched healthy controls.

With respect to this clone: Its cognate antigen is unknown.

Per the germline V gene, CDR1 is SEHNR and CDR2 is FQNEAQ (reference sequence). Deletions cut 3 bases from V and 5 bases from J, with 4 bases between. This CDR3 contains 12 residues. The genes are TRBV7-9 and TRBJ2-2, with D unresolved. The sample taken for sequencing was CD8+ T cells sorted from blood. The clonotype comes from an adult with rheumatoid arthritis. As DNA, the CDR3 is TGTGCCAGCAGCTTGAGGACCGGGGAGCTGTTTTTT. Its translation: CASSLRTGELFF. The variable domain in full, with the rest retrieved from reference TRBV7-9 and TRBJ2-2, is DTGVSQNPRHKITKRGQNVTFRCDPISEHNRLYWYRQTLGQGPEFLTYFQNEAQLEKSRLLSDRFSAERPKGSFSTLEIQRTEQGDSAMYLCASSLRTGELFFGEGSRLTVL.